The 9 T cell receptor beta chains given below trace back to one sample, sequenced in a study of T cell responses to AZD1222 COVID-19 vaccine. Data came from immunoSEQ multiplex PCR; TCRdb stores just in-frame clones and leaves some out. The sample holds around 99,000 clones; around 92% are singletons and the top ten take roughly 9%. The sample consisted of peripheral blood, taken 28 days after the second AZD1222 dose. Receptors were obtained from an adult who received the AZD1222 COVID-19 vaccine.

V gene TRBV28 combines with J gene TRBJ1-5; the D is unclear. Looked up from germline, CDR1 is MDHEN and CDR2 is SYDVKM. There are 14 residues in the CDR3. The ends were cut back, 6 bases at V and 0 bases at J, with 9 bases in the middle. The CDR3 loop is CASSPPYSNQPQHF. The CDR3 nucleotides read TGTGCCAGCAGCCCGCCTTATAGCAATCAGCCCCAGCATTTT.

This clone was observed a single time. V is TRBV6-6 and J is TRBJ2-6; 10 bases match TRBD1. The CDR3 is 18 residues long. Trimming cost V 5 bases and J 1 base; bases outside gene matches: 8. Per the germline V gene, CDR1 is MNHNY and CDR2 is SVGAGI (reference sequence). CDR3 in amino acids: CASSRRRQGASGANVLTF. In DNA form, the CDR3 reads TGTGCCAGCAGTCGCCGGAGACAGGGGGCGTCTGGGGCCAACGTCCTGACTTTC.

This sequence joins TRBV6-6 and TRBJ2-1; D is unclear. Germline V gene sequence: CDR1 MNHNY, CDR2 SVGAGI (reference sequence). With 2 bases removed from V and 4 bases from J, the gap between germline ends came to 9 bases. This CDR3 comprises 14 residues. The CDR3 region has the DNA TGTGCCAGCAGTTACGCGAGGCAATACAATGAGCAGTTCTTC. It yields the protein CASSYARQYNEQFF.

This chain uses TRBV3-1 (or the pseudogene TRBV3-2) with TRBJ2-3; weak D call: TRBD2 (6 bases). The length of the CDR3 is 15 residues. The V gene lost 1 base and the J gene lost 7 bases, with 15 bases spanning the gap. Germline assignment: CDR1 LGHDT and CDR2 YNNKEL (reference sequence). The DNA for the CDR3 is TGTGCCAGCAGCCAAGCTAGCGTCCGGACTTATACGCAGTATTTT. Protein: CASSQASVRTYTQYF.

The chain has TRBV27 and TRBJ2-7; TRBD2 agrees at 8 bases. The CDR3 runs 16 residues. J was trimmed by 0 bases and V by 5 bases; bases with no gene match: 9. Germline V CDR1 and CDR2: MNHEY, SMNVEV (reference sequence). The CDR3 region is CASSRVSGGSSYEQYF. The CDR3, as DNA: TGTGCCAGCAGTCGGGTAAGCGGGGGAAGCTCCTACGAGCAGTACTTC.

This clone appeared once. The gene calls are TRBV19 and TRBJ2-7; tentative D call: TRBD1 (6 bases). V was cut by 2 bases and J by 4 bases, with 12 bases left in between. The CDR3 spans 14 residues. Germline V gene data show CDR1 as LNHDA and CDR2 as SQIVND (reference sequence). The CDR3 reads CASSIRSQGYEQYF. In nucleotides, the CDR3 is TGTGCCAGTAGTATAAGATCACAGGGATACGAGCAGTACTTC.

The rearrangement uses TRBV5-6 and TRBJ2-7, with no clear D. There are 15 residues in the CDR3. The V end lost 1 base, the J end lost 0 bases, and 11 bases lay between the germline ends. Germline CDR1 and CDR2: SGHDT and YYEEEE. The CDR3 DNA sequence: TGTGCCAGCAGCTTGTTGGTGACGAGCTCCTACGAGCAGTACTTC. This gives the protein CASSLLVTSSYEQYF.

The chain combines TRBV28 with TRBJ2-7; perhaps TRBD2 as D (5 bases). V lost 2 bases, J lost 6 bases, and 17 bases lay in between. The CDR3 runs to 15 residues. Looked up from germline, CDR1 is MDHEN and CDR2 is SYDVKM. CDR3 sequence: CASSLPTGRVREQYF. The CDR3 DNA sequence: TGTGCCAGCAGTTTACCAACCGGGCGGGTTCGCGAGCAGTACTTC.

V is TRBV18 and J is TRBJ1-1; D might be TRBD1 (6 bases). The CDR3 covers 14 residues. The germline V gene encodes CDR1 KGHSH and CDR2 LQKENI. V was clipped by 8 bases and J by 3 bases, with 16 bases between them. CDR3 sequence (DNA): TGTGCCAGCAATTCTGACCGGGGGCACACTGAAGCTTTCTTT. Translated: CASNSDRGHTEAFF.